These T cell receptor beta chains were read from a single sample in a study of T cells in Graves' hyperthyroidism and ophthalmopathy. MiXCR, run by TCRdb on the multiplex PCR reads, gives a single entry per CDR3 protein. The table has more than 500,000 distinct CDR3 sequences, about 16% seen once. The sample comprised blood. The source is a woman aged 25 to 45 with Graves' hyperthyroidism. The CDR3 runs from the conserved cysteine through the conserved F or W. Fields, in order: V gene, D gene, clone size, J gene, CDR3 DNA, CDR3 protein. D genes are given only for firm matches. The size entry is marked missing in some rows and otherwise reads once, few, many or a size class.

v_gene: TRBV28; d_gene: .; abundance: many; j_gene: TRBJ1-1; CDR3nt: TGTGCCAGCAGTTTATACCAGGGATACGCTTTCTTT; CDR3aa: CASSLYQGYAFF
v_gene: TRBV13; d_gene: TRBD1; abundance: many; j_gene: TRBJ2-7; CDR3nt: TGTGCCGGCCGGGACAGGGGTCAGTCCGAGCAGTACTTC; CDR3aa: CAGRDRGQSEQYF
v_gene: TRBV28; d_gene: .; abundance: .; j_gene: TRBJ1-2; CDR3nt: TGTGCCAGCAGTTTAGCCGACAGATACTATGGCTACACCTTC; CDR3aa: CASSLADRYYGYTF
v_gene: TRBV19; d_gene: .; abundance: .; j_gene: TRBJ2-7; CDR3nt: TGTGCCAGTAGTATGTTAAGTGGTGAGGACGGTACCTACGAGCAGTACTTC; CDR3aa: CASSMLSGEDGTYEQYF
v_gene: TRBV29-1; d_gene: TRBD2; abundance: .; j_gene: TRBJ2-1; CDR3nt: TGCAGCGTTGATCTCAAAGCGGGGGAGCAGTTCTTC; CDR3aa: CSVDLKAGEQFF
v_gene: TRBV7-8; d_gene: TRBD2; abundance: many; j_gene: TRBJ2-3; CDR3nt: TGTGCCAGCAGCTTGGAACTAGCGGGCCGAGCAGATACGCAGTATTTT; CDR3aa: CASSLELAGRADTQYF
v_gene: TRBV12-3/TRBV12-4; d_gene: TRBD1; abundance: many; j_gene: TRBJ1-2; CDR3nt: TGTGCCAGCAGGAAACAGGGGACCTATGGCTACACCTTC; CDR3aa: CASRKQGTYGYTF
v_gene: TRBV29-1; d_gene: TRBD2; abundance: .; j_gene: TRBJ2-7; CDR3nt: TGCAGCGTGGCCGGGACTAGCGGGAGGCACGAGCAGTACTTC; CDR3aa: CSVAGTSGRHEQYF
v_gene: TRBV12-3/TRBV12-4; d_gene: .; abundance: few; j_gene: TRBJ2-1; CDR3nt: TGTGCCAGCAGCCCCCGGGCGGGTTACTACAATGAGCAGTTCTTC; CDR3aa: CASSPRAGYYNEQFF
v_gene: TRBV2; d_gene: .; abundance: .; j_gene: TRBJ1-2; CDR3nt: TGTGCCAGCAGTGATTGGGGGGCGAGCCACTACACCTTC; CDR3aa: CASSDWGASHYTF
v_gene: TRBV5-1; d_gene: TRBD1; abundance: many; j_gene: TRBJ2-7; CDR3nt: TGCGCCAGCAGCTGGAACCCGGGACAGGGGCGTACCGAGCAGTACTTC; CDR3aa: CASSWNPGQGRTEQYF
v_gene: TRBV30; d_gene: .; abundance: many; j_gene: TRBJ1-1; CDR3nt: TGTGCCTGGAGTGTTTTCAGGTCGAACACTGAAGCTTTCTTT; CDR3aa: CAWSVFRSNTEAFF
v_gene: TRBV6-1; d_gene: TRBD1; abundance: few; j_gene: TRBJ1-2; CDR3nt: TGTGCCAGCAATCGCGACGGGACAGGGACCTATGGCTACACCTTC; CDR3aa: CASNRDGTGTYGYTF
v_gene: TRBV11-2; d_gene: .; abundance: .; j_gene: TRBJ2-5; CDR3nt: TGTGCCAGCAGCTTTCGGGAGTTGGAGACCCAGTACTTC; CDR3aa: CASSFRELETQYF
v_gene: TRBV12-3/TRBV12-4; d_gene: .; abundance: many; j_gene: TRBJ1-4; CDR3nt: TGTGCCAGCAGTTTTCTAGCAACTAATGAAAAACTGTTTTTT; CDR3aa: CASSFLATNEKLFF
v_gene: TRBV5-6; d_gene: .; abundance: .; j_gene: TRBJ2-3; CDR3nt: TGTGCCAGCAGCTTGCTGGGGAACAAGGGGGCGGGAACAGATACGCAGTATTTT; CDR3aa: CASSLLGNKGAGTDTQYF
v_gene: TRBV3-1; d_gene: .; abundance: .; j_gene: TRBJ1-6; CDR3nt: TGTGCCAGCAGCCAAGGGCCTCTGGATTCACCCCTCCACTTT; CDR3aa: CASSQGPLDSPLHF
v_gene: TRBV19; d_gene: .; abundance: few; j_gene: TRBJ2-5; CDR3nt: TGTGCCAGTAGTATAGATCGGGTGTCGGCAGAGACCCAGTACTTC; CDR3aa: CASSIDRVSAETQYF
v_gene: TRBV12-3/TRBV12-4; d_gene: TRBD1; abundance: few; j_gene: TRBJ2-5; CDR3nt: TGTGCCAGCAGTCCACGGACAGGGGGGTGGGAGACCCAGTACTTC; CDR3aa: CASSPRTGGWETQYF
v_gene: TRBV9; d_gene: TRBD2; abundance: few; j_gene: TRBJ2-1; CDR3nt: TGTGCCAGCAGCGTAGGGGTAGCGGGCCCCGACAATGAGCAGTTCTTC; CDR3aa: CASSVGVAGPDNEQFF
v_gene: TRBV24-1; d_gene: TRBD2; abundance: many; j_gene: TRBJ2-2; CDR3nt: TGTGCCACCAGTGATAGCGGGAGGGACACCGGGGAGCTGTTTTTT; CDR3aa: CATSDSGRDTGELFF
v_gene: TRBV12-3/TRBV12-4; d_gene: .; abundance: many; j_gene: TRBJ1-2; CDR3nt: TGTGCCAGCAGTCCCCGGACAACCAGCTATGGCTACACCTTC; CDR3aa: CASSPRTTSYGYTF
v_gene: TRBV9; d_gene: .; abundance: .; j_gene: TRBJ2-2; CDR3nt: TGTGCCAGCAGCACAAGCCCCAAGGACAGACGGGGGCCCGGGGAGCTGTTTTTT; CDR3aa: CASSTSPKDRRGPGELFF
v_gene: TRBV28; d_gene: TRBD1; abundance: .; j_gene: TRBJ1-2; CDR3nt: TGTGCCAGCCATACAGGGGGAGGCGATGGCTACACCTTC; CDR3aa: CASHTGGGDGYTF
v_gene: TRBV20-1; d_gene: .; abundance: few; j_gene: TRBJ1-5; CDR3nt: TGCAGTGCTAGCCCCGTGGGAGTAGATCAGCCCCAGCATTTT; CDR3aa: CSASPVGVDQPQHF
v_gene: TRBV10-3; d_gene: .; abundance: .; j_gene: TRBJ2-1; CDR3nt: TGTGCCATCAGTCCCGGGGACTACAATGAGCAGTTCTTC; CDR3aa: CAISPGDYNEQFF
v_gene: TRBV7-6; d_gene: .; abundance: few; j_gene: TRBJ2-3; CDR3nt: TGTGCCAGCAGCGGTCGTGGGGATACAGATACGCAGTATTTT; CDR3aa: CASSGRGDTDTQYF
v_gene: TRBV20-1; d_gene: .; abundance: few; j_gene: TRBJ1-2; CDR3nt: TGCAGTGCTAGACAGGGACTATATGGCTACACCTTC; CDR3aa: CSARQGLYGYTF